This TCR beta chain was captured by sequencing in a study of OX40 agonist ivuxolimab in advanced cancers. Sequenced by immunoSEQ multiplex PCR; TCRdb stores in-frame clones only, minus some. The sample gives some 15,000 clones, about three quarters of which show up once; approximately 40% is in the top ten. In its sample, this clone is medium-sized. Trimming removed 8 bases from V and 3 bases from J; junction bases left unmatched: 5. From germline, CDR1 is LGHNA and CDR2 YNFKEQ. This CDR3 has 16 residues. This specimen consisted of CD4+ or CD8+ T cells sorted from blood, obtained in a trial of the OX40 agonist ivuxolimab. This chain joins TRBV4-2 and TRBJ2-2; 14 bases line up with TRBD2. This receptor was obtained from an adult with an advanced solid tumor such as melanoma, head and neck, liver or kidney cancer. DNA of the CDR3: TGTGCCAGCGTCGGACTAGCGGGAGGTCACACCGGGGAGCTGTTTTTT. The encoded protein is CASVGLAGGHTGELFF.